These 28 T cell receptor beta chains share one sample of origin, sequenced in a study of T-cell memory formation after mild COVID-19. TCRdb re-called the 5' RACE reads through MiXCR, storing one row per CDR3 protein. The sample lists hundreds of thousands of distinct CDR3 sequences, 18% occurring once. The sample taken for sequencing was PBMCs or a T cell subset sorted from them (not recorded which). The receptor set was obtained from an adult woman who had mild COVID-19 (a few samples of this study predate the infection). Cell type and time point are not known.

This clonotype was observed at least ten times. This chain connects TRBV27 to TRBJ2-1, with 8 bases fitting TRBD1. CDR1 is MNHEY and CDR2 is SMNVEV in the germline V gene (reference sequence). The CDR3 extends over 16 amino acids. V dropped 4 bases and J dropped 6; count of bases not matched to a gene: 11. CDR3 sequence: CASSSRQGQGLNEQFF. CDR3 bases: TGTGCCAGCAGTTCCCGACAGGGGCAAGGCCTCAATGAGCAGTTCTTC.

This chain joins TRBV15 and TRBJ2-5; D gene unclear. Trimming took off 0 bases at V and 5 bases at J, with 10 bases between the two ends. CDR3 length equals 14 residues. CDR1 and CDR2 (germline): LNHNV, YYDKDF (reference sequence). CDR3 protein: CATSRDRSAETQYF. Here the CDR3 DNA reads TGTGCCACCAGCAGAGATCGGAGCGCCGAGACCCAGTACTTC. Full variable domain (outside the CDR3, taken from reference TRBV15 and TRBJ2-5): DAMVIQNPRYQVTQFGKPVTLSCSQTLNHNVMYWYQQKSSQAPKLLFHYYDKDFNNEADTPDNFQSRRPNTSFCFLDIRSPGLGDTAMYLCATSRDRSAETQYFGPGTRLLVL.

Many counts were recorded for this clonotype. The chain links TRBV7-2 to TRBJ2-1; a possible D gene is TRBD2 (5 bases). The V gene's germline CDR1 is SGHTA and CDR2 FQGNSA. V was shortened by 1 base and J by 5 bases, with 6 bases between the two germline ends. This CDR3 contains 13 residues. Here the CDR3 DNA reads TGTGCCAGCAGCTTAGACGGGGACAATGAGCAGTTCTTC. Translation gives CASSLDGDNEQFF.

The V call is TRBV5-1, the J call TRBJ1-4, with D possibly matching TRBD1 (6 bases). CDR3 size: 16 residues. Germline lookup yields CDR1 SGHRS and CDR2 YFSETQ. V was clipped by 4 bases and J by 5 bases, with 18 bases between them. CDR3 sequence (DNA): TGCGCCAGCAGCCCAGGACAGTCGGCCTTAAATGAAAAACTGTTTTTT. Amino acid sequence: CASSPGQSALNEKLFF.

CDR3 DNA sequence: TGTGCCACCAGTGATTTATCCACTCGAACAGATACGCAGTATTTT. This encodes CATSDLSTRTDTQYF. The genes are TRBV24-1 and TRBJ2-3; D uncertain. The CDR3 contains 15 residues. Germline values: CDR1 KGHDR, CDR2 SFDVKD. V lost 1 base and J lost 3, with 10 bases in between.

In its sample, this clonotype was seen a few times. CDR3 amino acids: CSALQGTQETQYF. CDR3 coding DNA: TGCAGCGCTCTACAGGGGACCCAAGAGACCCAGTACTTC. J is TRBJ2-5 and V is TRBV29-1, with TRBD1 matching over 7 bases. Germline V gives CDR1 SQVTM, CDR2 ANQGSEA. Trimming at V came to 7 bases and at J to 1 base, leaving 6 bases not matched to a gene. CDR3 length: 13 residues.

This clonotype was counted between two and nine times. The rearrangement links TRBV5-1 to TRBJ2-1, with TRBD2 matching 8 bases. The ends lost 7 bases at V and 6 bases at J; junction bases unmatched: 9. The CDR3 has 14 amino acids. In germline, CDR1 is SGHRS, CDR2 YFSETQ. The DNA of the CDR3 is TGCGCCAGCCGGAGCGGGAGCAACCTCAATGAGCAGTTCTTC. Encoded protein: CASRSGSNLNEQFF.

This clonotype appeared a few times. The chain has TRBV5-1 and TRBJ2-2; D perhaps matches TRBD1 (5 bases). V gave up 4 bases and J gave up 4 bases, with 14 bases separating them. Germline values: CDR1 SGHRS, CDR2 YFSETQ. The CDR3 has 15 residues. DNA of the CDR3: TGCGCCAGCAGCCCTGACAGAGCACTCACCGGGGAGCTGTTTTTT. As protein: CASSPDRALTGELFF.

The chain carries TRBV20-1 and TRBJ2-7, with 8 bases that match TRBD2. The length of the CDR3 is 14 residues. Trimming cost V 0 bases and J 5 bases; bases outside gene matches: 6. Germline lookup yields CDR1 DFQATT and CDR2 SNEGSKA (reference sequence). The CDR3 DNA follows: TGCAGTGCTAGAGATACAGCGGGAGTCCACGAGCAGTACTTC. Translation: CSARDTAGVHEQYF.

The V and J genes are TRBV25-1 and TRBJ1-6, with a tentative D call TRBD1 (5 bases). Trimming removed 1 base from V and 7 bases from J, with 8 bases in between. CDR3 size: 14 residues. The germline V gene has CDR1 MGHDK and CDR2 SYGVNS. The DNA for the CDR3 is TGTGCCAGCAGTGAATTGGGGGGAAATTCACCCCTCCACTTT. It encodes CASSELGGNSPLHF. The full variable domain, in which reference TRBV25-1 and TRBJ1-6 provide the parts outside the CDR3, is EADIYQTPRYLVIGTGKKITLECSQTMGHDKMYWYQQDPGMELHLIHYSYGVNSTEKGDLSSESTVSRIRTEHFPLTLESARPSHTSQYLCASSELGGNSPLHFGNGTRLTVT.

The chain recombines TRBV7-9 with TRBJ1-1; TRBD1 aligns across 7 bases. CDR3 length: 15 residues. Losses at the gene ends were 8 bases for V and 0 bases for J; bases not matched to a gene: 9. Per germline, CDR1 SEHNR and CDR2 FQNEAQ (reference sequence). The CDR3 coding sequence is TGTGCCAGCGACGGGTCAGGGACAGTGAACACTGAAGCTTTCTTT. Amino acid sequence: CASDGSGTVNTEAFF.

The V gene is TRBV24-1, the J gene TRBJ2-1; 9 bases line up with TRBD1. This CDR3 region has 16 residues. CDR1 KGHDR and CDR2 SFDVKD come from the germline V gene. V was clipped by 5 bases and J by 2 bases; unmatched bases: 6. The CDR3 loop is CATSGLGQGTYNEQFF. In DNA, the CDR3 is TGTGCCACCAGTGGACTGGGACAGGGCACCTACAATGAGCAGTTCTTC.

The chain joins TRBV25-1 to TRBJ1-2; D is unresolved. Trimming cost V 2 bases and J 8 bases, with 12 bases left between them. This CDR3 is built from 13 residues. The germline V gene has CDR1 MGHDK and CDR2 SYGVNS. CDR3 sequence (DNA): TGTGCCAGCAGTGAAGTAGGGTTGGGCGGCTACACCTTC. Protein product: CASSEVGLGGYTF.

This clonotype has a handful of counts. The genes are TRBV4-2 and TRBJ1-2, with a weak D call TRBD1 (5 bases). In germline, CDR1 is LGHNA, CDR2 YNFKEQ. The CDR3 covers 16 residues. V was clipped by 0 bases and J by 3 bases, with 14 bases between them. This CDR3 reads CASSQELGAIDYGYTF. CDR3 in DNA: TGTGCCAGCAGCCAAGAATTAGGGGCAATCGACTATGGCTACACCTTC.

J is TRBJ2-1 and V is TRBV6-6, with 9 bases lining up with TRBD2. The trim removed 8 bases at V and 8 bases at J, leaving 10 bases unmatched. CDR1 is MNHNY, CDR2 SVGAGI, per germline (reference sequence). CDR3 length equals 14 residues. This chain's CDR3 is CASVREGLSDEQFF. Here the CDR3 DNA reads TGTGCCAGCGTGCGGGAGGGCCTTTCTGATGAGCAGTTCTTC.

The chain recombines TRBV6-6 with TRBJ1-2, with 11 bases that match TRBD1. CDR3 size: 17 residues. The ends lost 1 base at V and 4 bases at J; junction bases unmatched: 8. CDR1 and CDR2 (germline): MNHNY, SVGAGI (reference sequence). The CDR3 nucleotides are TGTGCCAGCAGTTACTTGGCTGGGACAGGGGGTCTCTATGGCTACACCTTC. Translating gives CASSYLAGTGGLYGYTF.

V usage is TRBV5-1 and J usage is TRBJ2-1, with 9 bases that match TRBD1. Trimming cost V 4 bases and J 0 bases; bases outside gene matches: 5. Germline CDR1 reads SGHRS; CDR2 reads YFSETQ. The length of the CDR3 is 16 residues. The CDR3 protein is CASSGGTGSSYNEQFF. DNA of the CDR3: TGCGCCAGCAGCGGCGGGACAGGGAGCTCCTACAATGAGCAGTTCTTC.

The V call is TRBV16, the J call TRBJ1-5; a possible D gene is TRBD1 (6 bases). Germline lookup yields CDR1 KGHSY and CDR2 FQNENV. The CDR3 sequence is 17 residues long. The ends were cut back, 0 bases at V and 2 bases at J, with 14 bases in the middle. This chain's CDR3 is CASSQSYHRAGNQPQHF. CDR3 DNA sequence: TGTGCCAGCAGCCAATCTTATCACAGGGCGGGCAATCAGCCCCAGCATTTT.

There are a few counts of this clonotype. One end of the junction varies from germline; a read error may be responsible. The chain uses TRBV9 and TRBJ2-2; D is uncertain. CDR1 SGDLS and CDR2 YYNGEE come from the germline V gene. This CDR3 is built from 12 residues. The CDR3 here is CASNVPPGELFF. The CDR3 region has the DNA TGTGCCAGCAACGTACCCCCCGGGGAGCTGTTTTTT. Drawing the rest from reference TRBV9 and TRBJ2-2, the complete variable domain is DSGVTQTPKHLITATGQRVTLRCSPRSGDLSVYWYQQSLDQGLQFLIQYYNGEERAKGNILERFSAQQFPDLHSELNLSSLELGDSALYFCASNVPPGELFFGEGSRLTVL.

CDR3 DNA sequence: TGCAGTGCTAGAGAAGGTCAGGAGCCCTACGAGCAGTACTTC. Amino acid sequence: CSAREGQEPYEQYF. This chain uses TRBV20-1 with TRBJ2-7; no firm D call. Deletions cut 0 bases from V and 2 bases from J, with 11 bases between. The CDR3 contains 14 residues. Looked up from germline, CDR1 is DFQATT and CDR2 is SNEGSKA (reference sequence).

V gene TRBV7-9 combines with J gene TRBJ1-2; 7 positions match TRBD1. V was clipped by 5 bases and J by 4 bases; unmatched bases: 7. There are 14 residues in the CDR3. Germline-derived CDR1 and CDR2 are SEHNR and FQNEAQ (reference sequence). The CDR3 nucleotides read TGTGCCAGCAGCGAAACGGGACAGCTCTATGGCTACACCTTC. Encoded protein: CASSETGQLYGYTF.

This clonotype was seen many times. The genes are TRBV20-1 and TRBJ1-2; no clear D. The CDR3 has 15 amino acids. Germline-derived CDR1 and CDR2 are DFQATT and SNEGSKA (reference sequence). With 6 bases removed from V and 4 bases from J, the gap between germline ends came to 21 bases. The CDR3 DNA sequence: TGCAGTGCGATCGGGGTGGGGAGCATAGCCTATGGCTACACCTTC. Its protein product is CSAIGVGSIAYGYTF.

The chain employs TRBV2 and TRBJ2-2; D may be TRBD2 (5 bases). V lost 5 bases to trimming and J lost 6 bases, with 13 bases between them. The CDR3 is 14 amino acids. CDR1 and CDR2 (germline): SNHLY, FYNNEI. DNA of the CDR3: TGTGCCAGCAGTCCGCAGGAGGCGGCCGGGGAGCTGTTTTTT. Residues: CASSPQEAAGELFF.

This clonotype occurred a few times. The rearrangement links TRBV7-9 to TRBJ1-5; possibly TRBD1 for D (6 bases). V lost 3 bases, J lost 4 bases, and 13 bases lay in between. CDR3 size: 15 residues. CDR1 and CDR2 from the germline V gene are SEHNR and FQNEAQ (reference sequence). CDR3 coding DNA: TGTGCCAGCAGCTTGGGCGGACAGTTTAATCAGCCCCAGCATTTT. Translated: CASSLGGQFNQPQHF.

This clonotype was recorded a few times. The chain joins TRBV29-1 to TRBJ2-5; D gene ambiguous. Trimming pared 6 bases from V and 4 bases from J, leaving 9 bases between. The V gene's germline CDR1 is SQVTM and CDR2 ANQGSEA. This CDR3 comprises 11 residues. CDR3 protein: CSVGSRETQYF. DNA of the CDR3: TGCAGCGTCGGGTCCAGAGAGACCCAGTACTTC.

There are many counts of this clonotype. This chain joins TRBV3-1 and TRBJ2-7; the match to TRBD2 covers 10 bases. Germline V gene data show CDR1 as LGHDT and CDR2 as YNNKEL (reference sequence). The CDR3 has 16 residues. J was trimmed by 1 base and V by 4 bases; bases with no gene match: 7. The CDR3 region is CASSRTSGAVSYEQYF. DNA for the CDR3: TGTGCCAGCAGCCGAACTAGCGGGGCGGTGTCCTACGAGCAGTACTTC.

This sequence joins TRBV6-5 and TRBJ2-2, with a weak D call TRBD1 (7 bases). The V end lost 6 bases, the J end lost 5 bases, and 16 bases lay between the germline ends. This CDR3 has 15 residues. Per the germline V gene, CDR1 is MNHEY and CDR2 is SVGAGI. As DNA, the CDR3 is TGTGCCAGCAGGCCTGACAGGGCGGGGACCGGGGAGCTGTTTTTT. Translating gives CASRPDRAGTGELFF.

The chain couples TRBV10-3 to TRBJ2-1, with D tentatively TRBD2 (6 bases). CDR3 length equals 14 residues. Deletions cut 7 bases from V and 0 bases from J, with 10 bases between. In germline, CDR1 is ENHRY, CDR2 SYGVKD. In DNA form, the CDR3 reads TGTGCCATCATGGAGGGGATCTCCTACAATGAGCAGTTCTTC. It encodes CAIMEGISYNEQFF.